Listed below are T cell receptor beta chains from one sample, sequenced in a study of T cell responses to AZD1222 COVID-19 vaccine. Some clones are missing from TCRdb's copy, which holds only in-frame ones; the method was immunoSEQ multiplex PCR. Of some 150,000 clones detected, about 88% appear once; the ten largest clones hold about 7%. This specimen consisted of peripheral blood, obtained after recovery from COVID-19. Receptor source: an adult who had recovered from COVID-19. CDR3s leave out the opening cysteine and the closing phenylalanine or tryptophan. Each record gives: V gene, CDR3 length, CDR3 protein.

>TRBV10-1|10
ASSDPNTEAF
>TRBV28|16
ASSLFDLGGRGTDEQY
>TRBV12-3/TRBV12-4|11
ASSFIGRGEAF
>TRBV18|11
ASTQGLDTEAF
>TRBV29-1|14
SVKDVYGHLNTEAF
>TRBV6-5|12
ASRNRGGEETQY
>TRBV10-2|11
ASSRTGSYEQY
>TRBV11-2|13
ASSLVTSGRGELF
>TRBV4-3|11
ASSQSGVTEAF
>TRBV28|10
ASSLNSMGYT
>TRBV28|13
ASSLRGNTGNTIY
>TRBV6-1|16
ASSERLAGGARQETQY
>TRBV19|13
ASSIVRGLNEKLF
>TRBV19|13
ASSINSGSGNTIY
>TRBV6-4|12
ASSLNAQNAEAF
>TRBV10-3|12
AIRSGQINYGYT
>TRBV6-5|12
ASSPTASGQGYT
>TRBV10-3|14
AISEDLRAKNYGYT
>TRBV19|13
ASTLNRDPGNEQF
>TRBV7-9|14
ASSLVLKQGDTEAF
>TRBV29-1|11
SVEGEGFYEQY
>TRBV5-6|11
ASSLAQLYGYT
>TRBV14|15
ASSQERLDRDVREQY
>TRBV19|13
ASRPGQTNTGELF
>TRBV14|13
ASSPDRGWTGELF
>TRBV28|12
ASDRQGAVNEQF
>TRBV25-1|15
ASSESGTGGFYNEQF
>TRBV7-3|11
ASSPPGLGEKF
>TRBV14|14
ASSQERRANTGELF
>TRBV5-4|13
ASSSWTENTGELF
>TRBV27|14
ASSPEGGYYNSPLH
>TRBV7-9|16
ASSLRPIGSGGDYEQY
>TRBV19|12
ASSRDRANEKLF
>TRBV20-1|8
SVRGYEQY
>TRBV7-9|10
ASSPGEDEQY
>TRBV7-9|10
ASSSGTDTQY
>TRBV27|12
ASWPGRIYNEQF
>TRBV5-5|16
ASSPTRGGRGGANVLT
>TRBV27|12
ASSFRTMNTEAF
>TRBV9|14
ASHPGGGPGATEAF
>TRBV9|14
ASSVSGTSGNNEQF
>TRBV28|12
ASSLTGGPGGYT
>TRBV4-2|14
ASSQMGFSGANVLT
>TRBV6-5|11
ASRTGGNQPQH
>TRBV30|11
AFSGGADTEAF
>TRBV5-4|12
ASSLEQGATEAF
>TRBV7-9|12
ASSLGSGIWELF
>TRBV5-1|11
ASRLAVNNEQF
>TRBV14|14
ASSQDVGHLSNEQF
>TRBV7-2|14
ASSLAGTGVSYEQY
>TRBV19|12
ASKRGRASYEQY
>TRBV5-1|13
ASSWAPTENTEAF
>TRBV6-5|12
ASRNPTTNEKLF
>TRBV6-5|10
ASSYVGSEAF
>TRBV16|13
ASSQSTESSYEQY